The clone carrying this T cell receptor beta chain was counted ten times or more. Antigen unknown. Amplification targeted TCR beta CDR3 regions from RNA transcripts. Initially, a first-round RT-PCR of the TCR CDR3 employed the HTBI primer set. TCRdb reprocessed the multiplex PCR reads via MiXCR and lists one record per CDR3 protein. The data contain more than 500,000 distinct CDR3 sequences, roughly a sixth of them singletons. The sample is drawn from a study of T cells in Graves' hyperthyroidism and ophthalmopathy. Study as a whole: Upon initial diagnosis and before any treatment, peripheral blood was collected.

The study based diagnoses on clinical symptoms, serum thyroxine and TRAb, thyroid ultrasound and orbital computed tomography. Germline CDR1 reads MGHRA; CDR2 reads YSYEKL. With 0 bases clipped from V and 7 bases from J, the junction kept 8 bases outside the gene matches. CDR3 size: 16 residues. General study findings and limits: Peripheral blood also featured most of the thyroid clonotypes expanded above 0.001.

Source material: blood. This TCR derives from a woman younger than 45 with Graves' ophthalmopathy. V usage is TRBV4-1 and J usage is TRBJ2-5; 10 positions match TRBD2. CDR3 sequence reads: CASSQDRLAGFVTQYF. CDR3 bases: TGCGCCAGCAGCCAAGACCGACTAGCGGGTTTCGTGACCCAGTACTTC.